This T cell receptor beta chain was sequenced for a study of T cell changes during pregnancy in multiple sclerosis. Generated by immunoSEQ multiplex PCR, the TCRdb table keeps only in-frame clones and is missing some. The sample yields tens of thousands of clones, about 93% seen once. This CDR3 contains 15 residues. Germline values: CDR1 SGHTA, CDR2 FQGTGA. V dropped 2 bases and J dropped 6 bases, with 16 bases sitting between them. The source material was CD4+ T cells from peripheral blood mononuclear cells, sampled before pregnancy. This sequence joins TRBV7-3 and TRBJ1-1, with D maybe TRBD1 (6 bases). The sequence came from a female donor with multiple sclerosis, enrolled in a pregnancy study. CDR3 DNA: TGTGCCAGCAGCTTAGGCGGGGGCCGGATCTCTGAAGCTTTCTTT. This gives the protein CASSLGGGRISEAFF.